These 3 T cell receptor beta chains were sequenced from one sample in a study of T-cell reconstitution after alpha-beta-depleted transplantation in children. Preparation of the TCRbeta library involved a method that used unique molecular identifiers. TCRdb processed the PCR reads anew with MiXCR; each CDR3 protein has one entry. The table includes about 460,000 distinct CDR3 sequences, about 11% detected once. This sample comprised PBMCs, obtained before TCRalphabeta/CD19-depleted stem cell transplant. These receptors were obtained from a child aged 2-15 years with inherited bone marrow failure, due to receive a stem cell transplant.

For this clonotype: With a much larger clone just one base away, this may be a read error. The rearrangement links TRBV15 to TRBJ1-2; D is undetermined. Trimming cost V 0 bases and J 10 bases, with 18 bases left between them. This CDR3 contains 15 residues. Germline loops: CDR1 LNHNV, CDR2 YYDKDF (reference sequence). The DNA for the CDR3 is TGTGCCACCAGCAGAGAACTCCGGGATTATAATGTCTACACCTTC. This encodes CATSRELRDYNVYTF.

This clonotype was observed at least ten times. J is TRBJ2-1 and V is TRBV7-9; D is undetermined. The germline V gene encodes CDR1 SEHNR and CDR2 FQNEAQ (reference sequence). The CDR3 is 14 residues long. Between the trimmed V and J ends, which lost 5 bases and 5 bases, there was a span of 13 bases. The DNA of the CDR3 is TGTGCCAGCAGCCCCGTCCCAGGAGACAATGAGCAGTTCTTC. Its protein is CASSPVPGDNEQFF.

This clonotype was counted many times. The chain is built from TRBV20-1 and TRBJ2-1; tentative D call: TRBD2 (5 bases). V lost 2 bases and J lost 1, with 15 bases in between. CDR1 is DFQATT, CDR2 SNEGSKA, per germline (reference sequence). The CDR3 sequence is 16 residues long. The CDR3 reads CSARLGGRISYNEQFF. Written as DNA, the CDR3 is TGCAGTGCTAGATTGGGTGGGAGAATTTCCTACAATGAGCAGTTCTTC.